Shown below are 24 T cell receptor beta chains from a single sample sequenced in a study of blood T cells in healthy people across ages (dated by TCRdb to between 2014 and 2016). Libraries were constructed by 5' RACE. Sequencing took place on an Illumina HiSeq 2500. A second PCR of roughly 7 to 11 cycles was run with a J-beta primer mix and a sample-barcoded 5' primer. The public reads were reanalyzed by TCRdb: fastp trimming at Q25, MiXCR alignment, in-frame beta chains only. Identical CDR3 proteins give one entry, which carries the most common genes and DNA. The sample data list about 780,000 distinct CDR3 sequences, and about half of these were observed just once. Around a sixth of the sample is held by the ten biggest clonotypes. Sequenced input: blood. The receptors shown here come from a man at least 80 years old in good health.

The chain has TRBV12-3 or TRBV12-4 and TRBJ1-2, with TRBD1 as a possible D gene (6 bases). CDR3 length: 15 residues. Trimming took 7 bases from V and 2 from J, leaving 17 bases between them. This CDR3 is CASTAGAGWNYGYTF. The CDR3 region has the DNA TGTGCCAGCACCGCAGGGGCAGGGTGGAACTATGGCTACACCTTC.

This clonotype was counted a few times. This chain connects TRBV29-1 to TRBJ2-1, with TRBD2 matching over 10 bases. The end of the DNA aligns better with TRBJ2-7, so the J call may be wrong. CDR3 length: 13 amino acids. Germline loops: CDR1 SQVTM, CDR2 ANQGSEA. The CDR3 bases are TGCAGCGTTGAAGGTCTAGCGGGAGTCGAGCAGTACTTC. Translated, it gives CSVEGLAGVEQYF.

The chain has TRBV5-1 and TRBJ2-3, with TRBD2 matching 7 bases. The CDR3 sequence is 15 residues long. With V trimmed by 0 bases and J by 3 bases, 4 bases remained unmatched. Looked up from germline, CDR1 is SGHRS and CDR2 is YFSETQ. This CDR3 is CASSLAGGKTDTQYF. The CDR3, as DNA: TGCGCCAGCAGCTTGGCCGGGGGGAAGACAGATACGCAGTATTTT.

This clonotype was recorded many times. The chain recombines TRBV7-2 with TRBJ2-5; 7 positions match TRBD2. This CDR3 region has 14 residues. The V segment lost 5 bases and the J segment 1 base; nucleotides outside the gene matches: 4. Germline loops: CDR1 SGHTA, CDR2 FQGNSA. The CDR3 is CASSAGTIQETQYF. CDR3 DNA sequence: TGTGCCAGCAGCGCCGGGACTATCCAAGAGACCCAGTACTTC.

This clonotype was counted ten times or more. The chain's CDR3 is CAISTSYEQYF. As DNA, the CDR3 is TGTGCCATCAGTACTAGCTACGAGCAGTACTTC. The V call is TRBV10-3, the J call TRBJ2-7, with D possibly matching TRBD2 (5 bases). The germline gives CDR1 ENHRY, CDR2 SYGVKD. The V gene lost 5 bases and the J gene lost 3 bases, with 5 bases spanning the gap. The CDR3 spans 11 residues.

V and J are TRBV7-3 and TRBJ2-1; TRBD1 is a possible D gene (6 bases). The V and J ends lost 3 bases and 6 bases respectively, with 12 bases between them. Germline assignment: CDR1 SGHTA and CDR2 FQGTGA. This CDR3 is 14 amino acids long. The CDR3: CASSLQGTSNEQFF. CDR3 nucleotide sequence: TGTGCCAGCAGCTTGCAGGGGACCAGCAATGAGCAGTTCTTC.

Many counts were recorded for this clonotype. The chain employs TRBV29-1 and TRBJ2-5, with 8 positions matching TRBD2. Trimming at V came to 5 bases and at J to 2 bases, leaving 4 bases not matched to a gene. CDR3 length equals 13 residues. Germline lookup yields CDR1 SQVTM and CDR2 ANQGSEA. CDR3 amino acids: CSVWTSLQETQYF. CDR3 coding DNA: TGCAGCGTTTGGACTAGCCTACAAGAGACCCAGTACTTC.

This clonotype occurred many times. V and J are TRBV7-2 and TRBJ2-3; 9 bases align to TRBD2. Per germline, CDR1 SGHTA and CDR2 FQGNSA. The CDR3 has 15 amino acids. Germline trimming cut 1 base from V and 5 bases from J; bases unmatched to any gene: 4. The DNA for the CDR3 is TGTGCCAGCAGCTTAGTAGCGGGAGAGGGAGATACGCAGTATTTT. It encodes CASSLVAGEGDTQYF.

The chain is built from TRBV27 and TRBJ1-5; D call uncertain. V dropped 5 bases and J dropped 3 bases, with 11 bases sitting between them. Germline V lookup: CDR1 MNHEY, CDR2 SMNVEV (reference sequence). CDR3 length: 14 amino acids. CDR3 nucleotide sequence: TGTGCCAGCAGTAGCCAAGCCCCCAATCAGCCCCAGCATTTT. This sequence encodes CASSSQAPNQPQHF.

This clonotype was observed many times. CDR3 DNA: TGCAGCGTTGTCCCGAGCGGGTCCTACGAGCAGTACTTC. Translated: CSVVPSGSYEQYF. The V gene is TRBV29-1, the J gene TRBJ2-7, with a possible D match to TRBD2 (6 bases). Germline assignment: CDR1 SQVTM and CDR2 ANQGSEA. Trimming removed 4 bases from V and 1 base from J, with 11 bases in between. The CDR3 contains 13 residues.

The chain uses TRBV6-2 or TRBV6-3 and TRBJ2-1; 10 nucleotides line up with TRBD1. Germline V gives CDR1 MNHEY, CDR2 SVGEGT. Losses at the gene ends were 1 base for V and 8 bases for J; bases not matched to a gene: 5. This CDR3 is 15 amino acids long. The CDR3, as DNA: TGTGCCAGCAGTTACTTTTCGGGGACAGGGGATGAGCAGTTCTTC. Its translation: CASSYFSGTGDEQFF.

This clonotype was seen only a few times. The V gene is TRBV20-1, the J gene TRBJ2-3; 8 bases are a match to TRBD2. The CDR3 consists of 15 residues. With 2 bases clipped from V and 5 bases from J, the junction kept 9 bases outside the gene matches. Germline V gene lookup returns CDR1 DFQATT and CDR2 SNEGSKA (reference sequence). The CDR3 bases are TGCAGTGCTAGATCGGGAGGGCAGGCTATAGATACGCAGTATTTT. It yields the protein CSARSGGQAIDTQYF.

The V call is TRBV7-2, the J call TRBJ2-7; D perhaps matches TRBD1 (6 bases). CDR3 size: 15 residues. Germline CDR1 is SGHTA and CDR2 is FQGNSA. Between the trimmed V and J ends, which lost 2 bases and 2 bases, there was a span of 13 bases. The CDR3 loop reads CASSLSRGPTYEQYF. DNA of the CDR3: TGTGCCAGCAGCTTAAGCAGGGGCCCGACCTACGAGCAGTACTTC.

A few counts support this clonotype. The chain couples TRBV29-1 to TRBJ2-1, with no clear D. This CDR3 has 12 residues. Germline V gives CDR1 SQVTM, CDR2 ANQGSEA. V was shortened by 4 bases and J by 8 bases, with 12 bases between the two germline ends. The CDR3 reads CSVAISWDEQFF. The CDR3 DNA is TGCAGCGTTGCGATCTCCTGGGATGAGCAGTTCTTC.

The chain uses TRBV12-3 or TRBV12-4 and TRBJ2-7, with 7 bases that match TRBD2. The J call may be incorrect, as the DNA end agrees better with TRBJ2-5. The length of the CDR3 is 14 residues. The CDR3 reads CATQELAGMETQYF. Here the CDR3 DNA reads TGTGCCACTCAAGAGTTAGCGGGCATGGAGACCCAGTACTTC.

This clonotype was counted only a few times. The CDR3 DNA reads as TGTGCCAGCAGTCAAGGACTAGCGGCTTTTTATGAGCAGTTCTTC. It codes for CASSQGLAAFYEQFF. This sequence joins TRBV11-2 and TRBJ2-1; TRBD2 agrees at 10 bases. V dropped 6 bases and J dropped 8; count of bases not matched to a gene: 10. Per germline, CDR1 SGHAT and CDR2 FQNNGV. The CDR3 loop spans 15 amino acids.

This chain links TRBV5-1 with TRBJ2-3; 13 bases are shared with TRBD2. V dropped 3 bases and J dropped 0; count of bases not matched to a gene: 10. The CDR3 runs to 19 residues. From germline, CDR1 is SGHRS and CDR2 YFSETQ. The CDR3, as DNA: TGCGCCAGCAGCTCGCTACTAGCGGGAGGGCCGGGAAGCACAGATACGCAGTATTTT. Its protein is CASSSLLAGGPGSTDTQYF. The full variable domain, completed using reference TRBV5-1 and TRBJ2-3, is KAGVTQTPRYLIKTRGQQVTLSCSPISGHRSVSWYQQTPGQGLQFLFEYFSETQRNKGNFPGRFSGRQFSNSRSEMNVSTLELGDSALYLCASSSLLAGGPGSTDTQYFGPGTRLTVL.

V usage is TRBV18 and J usage is TRBJ1-6; D uncertain. V lost 6 bases and J lost 5, with 5 bases in between. Germline assignment: CDR1 KGHSH and CDR2 LQKENI. The CDR3 sequence is 12 residues long. The CDR3: CASSSNNSPLHF. DNA for the CDR3: TGTGCCAGCTCGTCTAATAATTCACCCCTCCACTTT.

This clonotype was counted between two and nine times. The genes are TRBV5-1 and TRBJ2-3, with TRBD1 matching 10 bases. V lost 5 bases, J lost 1 base, and 4 bases stayed unmatched. This CDR3 region has 15 residues. The germline V gene encodes CDR1 SGHRS and CDR2 YFSETQ. This chain's CDR3 is CASRDRGSGTDTQYF. Written as DNA, the CDR3 is TGCGCCAGCAGGGACAGGGGGTCCGGCACAGATACGCAGTATTTT.

This clonotype was seen once. A much larger clone differs by one base, so this may be a read error. The chain links TRBV7-2 to TRBJ2-5, with D perhaps assigned TRBD1 or TRBD2 (5 bases each). Germline CDR1 SGHTA, CDR2 FQGNSA. CDR3 size: 17 residues. Here the CDR3 reads CAGSLVGVATAVETQYF. In nucleotides, the CDR3 is TGTGCCGGCAGCTTAGTAGGGGTAGCGACCGCGGTGGAGACCCAGTACTTC.

The rearrangement uses TRBV27 and TRBJ2-1; the D gene is possibly TRBD1 (6 bases). V was trimmed by 5 bases and J by 3 bases, leaving 14 bases between them. The germline gives CDR1 MNHEY, CDR2 SMNVEV (reference sequence). The CDR3 runs to 15 residues. This CDR3 reads CASSLSTGYYNEQFF. CDR3 bases: TGTGCCAGCAGTCTCTCGACAGGCTACTACAATGAGCAGTTCTTC.

The rearrangement links TRBV5-1 to TRBJ2-4; TRBD1 matches 8 bases. The J call is in doubt because the DNA end fits TRBJ2-7 better. CDR3 length equals 13 residues. Per the germline V gene, CDR1 is SGHRS and CDR2 is YFSETQ. CDR3 protein: CASSGTGLNEQYF. In nucleotides, the CDR3 is TGCGCCAGCAGCGGGACAGGCCTTAACGAGCAGTACTTC.

The table lists this clonotype with many counts. The V and J genes are TRBV12-3 or TRBV12-4 and TRBJ2-1; D possibly matches TRBD1 or TRBD2 (5 bases each). The V gene lost 2 bases and the J gene lost 2 bases, with 13 bases spanning the gap. CDR3 size: 16 residues. CDR3 amino acids: CASSLSTGPTYNEQFF. Written as DNA, the CDR3 is TGTGCCAGCAGTTTATCTACGGGGCCAACCTACAATGAGCAGTTCTTC.

This clonotype turned up a few times. J is TRBJ2-6 and V is TRBV7-3; the match to TRBD2 covers 13 bases. V lost 5 bases, J lost 2 bases, and 6 bases stayed unmatched. Germline assignment: CDR1 SGHTA and CDR2 FQGTGA. The CDR3 is 18 amino acids. DNA for the CDR3: TGTGCCAGCAGCCCAGGACTAGCGGGAGTCGCTGGGGCCAACGTCCTGACTTTC. This encodes CASSPGLAGVAGANVLTF.